This T cell receptor beta chain comes out of a study of identical twins (dated by TCRdb to 2016 to 2017). Regarding the research as a whole: The study deep-sequenced TCR alpha and beta repertoires from monozygotic twins, unrelated adults of various ages and cord blood to test whether fetal clonotypes persist. Replicate twin experiments were performed at different times using different library preparation protocols to rule out contamination.

Every donor was a healthy Caucasian. The twin cohort comprised three pairs of female monozygotic twins, all aged about 18 to 29 years. Positive isolation kits from Invitrogen were used to isolate the CD4+ and CD8+ T cell populations. Preparation of the library involved 5' RACE. Sequencing was carried out with an Illumina HiSeq 2000. Template switching added a universal primer binding site, and the final cDNA carried a unique molecular identifier that allowed TCR cDNA molecules to be counted accurately. First-strand cDNA for TCR alpha and beta chains was synthesized from specific primers in the conserved constant-segment region. To control for contamination, each cDNA library was double barcoded with a SMART-Mk sample barcode plus Illumina barcodes. TruSeq adapter sequences, together with Illumina sample barcodes, were added in two successive PCR steps. The Illumina HiSeq platform was used with custom primers to sequence TCR alpha and beta cDNA libraries. In the authors' own workflow: Unique molecular identifiers were extracted from raw reads with MiGEC, and CDR3 positions were determined with MiXCR. For each individual, recombination models were inferred using an EM algorithm with the repgenHMM and IGoR tools. Shared clonotypes were analyzed with the tcR package in R, and sharing was normalized by the product of cloneset sizes. To study raw recombination free of thymic and clonal selection effects, out-of-frame nonproductive sequences were analyzed. TCRdb ran its own pipeline on the public reads, namely fastp trimming at Q25 and MiXCR clone calling, and kept in-frame beta chains. CDR3 protein duplicates are merged, each entry listing the most common genes and DNA. What appears here as the V and J calls and clone size reflects TCRdb's work, not the paper's. The sample table holds roughly 230,000 distinct CDR3 sequences, of which about 8.3% were seen once. The ten top clones hold over 2.5% of the sample.

This clonotype was detected only a few times. The antigen it binds to is not known. No base-level quality is on record; no much larger clone is a single base apart. The CDR3, from cysteine to phenylalanine, totals 14 residues. Just CDR3 DNA is preserved here, 42 bases in frame from base 1. The germline ends are 10 bases apart after V is trimmed by 1 base and J by 5 bases. CDR1 and CDR2 are drawn from the germline V gene: SGHRS, YFSETQ. General conclusions and limits of the study: Because the same donors could not be followed over many years, conclusions were based on cross-sectional statistical analysis. In beta out-of-frame sequences, excess twin sharing was weaker, because having fewer shared sequences lowered the signal-to-noise ratio. Abundant cord blood beta clonotypes had fewer insertions, young adult naive repertoires showed a similar but weaker trend, and memory repertoires showed no such trend. Recombination models systematically underestimated out-of-frame TCR alpha sharing in monozygotic twins but agreed with sharing between unrelated individuals. Invariant T cells such as MAIT and iNKT could partly confound zero-insertion analyses, though diverse VJ usage argued against this for most clonotypes. Compared with coincidental sharing between unrelated individuals, out-of-frame TCR alpha sequences shared between twins showed an excess of sequences with low generation probability.

These data were likewise used in another study, on yellow fever vaccine responses in identical twins. Per the second study: The authors reported that the T cell response to vaccination in identical twins appeared partly convergent and partly personalized. In identical twins, the study followed T cell clones that responded to the vaccine with precision.

The sequencing sample was made of CD8+ T cells sorted from blood. Recombination joined TRBV5-1 with TRBJ2-1, with a tentative D gene TRBD1 over 5 matching bases. The sequence was collected from a woman under 30 in good health. Here the CDR3 is given as CASSLWGTHNEQFF. In nucleotide form, the sequence is TGCGCCAGCAGCTTGTGGGGCACCCACAATGAGCAGTTCTTC.